This T cell receptor (beta chain) was recorded in a study of shared clonotypes between healthy human individuals. Trimming stripped 4 bases from V and 0 bases from J, with 16 bases between. This CDR3 comprises 16 residues. Per the germline V gene, CDR1 is GTSNPN and CDR2 is SVGIG (reference sequence). TCRdb's copy holds only in-frame clones and misses some; the assay was immunoSEQ multiplex PCR. The sample has 2,500,000 or so clones; just over 90% are singletons. This clone was recorded only once. The source material was naive CD4+ T cells sorted from blood. Subset indicated: CD45RA+ positively selected. The gene calls are TRBV30 and TRBJ1-3; D might be TRBD1 (5 bases). This TCR derives from a man between 18 and 35 years old in good health. Written as DNA, the CDR3 is TGTGCCTGGATCGGGACGACGGCTGACTCTGGAAACACCATATATTTT. It translates to CAWIGTTADSGNTIYF.